This TCR beta chain was observed in a study of blood T cell repertoires in COVID-19. Germline V gives CDR1 GTSNPN, CDR2 SVGIG (reference sequence). With 2 bases clipped from V and 5 bases from J, the junction kept 12 bases outside the gene matches. This CDR3 has 17 residues. Assay used: immunoSEQ multiplex PCR; TCRdb lists only in-frame clones, some missing. Among a few hundred thousand clones listed, 90% were seen once. The sequence was collected from a woman in her late teens or twenties with acute COVID-19. Sequences were obtained from PBMCs or T cells enriched from blood (not recorded which). The rearrangement uses TRBV30 and TRBJ2-2, with TRBD1 matching 9 bases. Here the CDR3 DNA reads TGTGCCTGGAGTCCCCCCAGACAGGGGGTTTCGACCGGGGAGCTGTTTTTT. Its protein product is CAWSPPRQGVSTGELFF.